The present TCR beta chain was sequenced within a study of CD8+ T cells in alopecia areata. Extracted RNA was reverse transcribed, and the resulting cDNA served as sequencing template. Libraries were prepared by immunoSEQ multiplex PCR; TCRdb keeps only in-frame clonotypes and omits some of them. The table records 150,000 to 200,000 clones, roughly 60% of them present only once. Treatment specified: oral pan-JAK inhibitor, 5-10 mg twice daily. The germline CDR1 and CDR2 sequences are SGHRS and YFSETQ. The J segment lost 10 bases and the V segment lost 5 bases, leaving 13 bases of the junction unmatched. The CDR3 consists of 14 residues.

V usage is TRBV5-1 and J usage is TRBJ2-3, with TRBD2 matching over 7 bases. The clonotype comes from a human donor with alopecia areata. The sample here was CD4+ T cells sorted from blood, taken at week 24, from a patient treated with tofacitinib. The CDR3 DNA is TGCGCCAGCAGTCAAGCGGGGAACCTCCACGCGCAGTATTTT. Translating gives CASSQAGNLHAQYF. The whole variable domain, remainder taken from reference TRBV5-1 and TRBJ2-3, is KAGVTQTPRYLIKTRGQQVTLSCSPISGHRSVSWYQQTPGQGLQFLFEYFSETQRNKGNFPGRFSGRQFSNSRSEMNVSTLELGDSALYLCASSQAGNLHAQYFGPGTRLTVL.